One sample yielded the 23 T cell receptor beta chains listed below, sequenced in a study of blood T cell repertoires in COVID-19. TCRdb's table, derived via immunoSEQ multiplex PCR, lists solely in-frame clones and lacks some. This sample yields around 70,000 clones, of which approximately 80% are seen a single time; 15% to 20% belongs to the top ten. Sequenced: peripheral blood. The source is a woman between 55 and 75 years old with acute or convalescent COVID-19.

The rearrangement links TRBV6-5 to TRBJ1-4; unclear D gene. V shed 8 bases and J shed 4 bases, with 17 bases lying between them. The CDR3 consists of 15 residues. CDR1 is MNHEY and CDR2 is SVGAGI in the germline V gene. CDR3 loop: CASGLAGAGNEKLFF. Here the CDR3 DNA reads TGTGCCAGCGGGTTGGCGGGCGCGGGTAATGAAAAACTGTTTTTT.

In nucleotides, the CDR3 is TGTGCCAGCAGTAGACAGAGTAACTATGGCTACACCTTC. Translating it yields CASSRQSNYGYTF. The rearrangement links TRBV6-5 to TRBJ1-2; possible D gene TRBD1, 5 bases. The CDR3 has 13 residues. The V end lost 5 bases, the J end lost 1 base, and 8 bases lay between the germline ends. Per germline, CDR1 MNHEY and CDR2 SVGAGI.

The chain uses TRBV5-1 and TRBJ2-5, with D perhaps matching TRBD1 (6 bases). The germline V gene has CDR1 SGHRS and CDR2 YFSETQ. The CDR3 is 15 amino acids. Between the trimmed V and J ends, which lost 1 base and 0 bases, there was a span of 10 bases. The CDR3 DNA reads TGCGCCAGCAGCTTGCTACAGGGAAACCAAGAGACCCAGTACTTC. It yields the protein CASSLLQGNQETQYF.

This clone turned up a few times. The CDR3 DNA follows: TGTGCCAGTAGTATGAACCTCGTCGGAGGCACCATATATTTT. It yields the protein CASSMNLVGGTIYF. This chain joins TRBV19 and TRBJ1-3; no reliable D call. Germline assignment: CDR1 LNHDA and CDR2 SQIVND (reference sequence). V was clipped by 3 bases and J by 9 bases, with 15 bases between them. CDR3 length: 14 amino acids.

The chain links TRBV7-3 to TRBJ2-1, with 8 bases that match TRBD1. The junction had 13 bases not matched to a gene; V was cut back by 0 bases and J by 0 bases. The CDR3 has 20 amino acids. Germline V lookup: CDR1 SGHTA, CDR2 FQGTGA. The CDR3 reads CASSLTVWTGTASSYNEQFF. The CDR3 DNA reads as TGTGCCAGCAGCTTAACTGTCTGGACAGGGACCGCAAGCTCCTACAATGAGCAGTTCTTC. Filled out from reference TRBV7-3 and TRBJ2-1, the complete variable domain reads GAGVSQTPSNKVTEKGKYVELRCDPISGHTALYWYRQSLGQGPEFLIYFQGTGAADDSGLPNDRFFAVRPEGSVSTLKIQRTERGDSAVYLCASSLTVWTGTASSYNEQFFGPGTRLTVL.

This chain links TRBV7-9 with TRBJ2-5; D may be TRBD2 (5 bases). The CDR3 loop spans 13 amino acids. Trimming removed 5 bases from V and 4 bases from J, with 11 bases in between. Germline V gene data show CDR1 as SEHNR and CDR2 as FQNEAQ (reference sequence). CDR3 in amino acids: CASSTRGRETQYF. In DNA, the CDR3 is TGTGCCAGCAGCACCCGGGGTAGAGAGACCCAGTACTTC.

The chain recombines TRBV10-2 with TRBJ2-3; 8 bases align to TRBD2. CDR3 length equals 16 residues. Germline V gene data show CDR1 as WSHSY and CDR2 as SAAADI. The V and J ends lost 6 bases and 0 bases, in that order; junction bases with no gene match: 8. This CDR3 reads CASRVAGPHSTDTQYF. The CDR3 nucleotides are TGCGCCAGCAGAGTAGCGGGGCCCCACAGCACAGATACGCAGTATTTT.

The chain is built from TRBV7-2 and TRBJ1-1, with 9 bases fitting TRBD1. J was trimmed by 5 bases and V by 5 bases; bases with no gene match: 9. This CDR3 spans 15 amino acids. Germline-derived CDR1 and CDR2 are SGHTA and FQGNSA. CDR3 region: CASSALRQGVTEAFF. In DNA form, the CDR3 reads TGTGCCAGCAGCGCCCTTAGACAGGGGGTAACTGAAGCTTTCTTT.

The V gene is TRBV24-1, the J gene TRBJ1-2; D perhaps matches TRBD1 (5 bases). Trimming stripped 2 bases from V and 5 bases from J, with 8 bases between. In germline, CDR1 is KGHDR, CDR2 SFDVKD. The CDR3 is 13 amino acids. Written as DNA, the CDR3 is TGTGCCACCAGTGATTCCACAGGATATGGCTACACCTTC. Translation gives CATSDSTGYGYTF.

The gene calls are TRBV3-1 (or the pseudogene TRBV3-2) and TRBJ2-7, with D hard to call. In germline, CDR1 is LGHDT, CDR2 YNNKEL (reference sequence). This CDR3 region has 13 residues. Deletions cut 1 base from V and 4 bases from J, with 8 bases between. As DNA, the CDR3 is TGTGCCAGCAGCCAAGTTTCGGGTTACGAGCAGTACTTC. This translates into CASSQVSGYEQYF.

This chain links TRBV3-1 (or the pseudogene TRBV3-2) with TRBJ1-4, with unresolved D. Trimming left V 5 bases short and J 8 bases short, with 6 bases between. The CDR3 length is 11 residues. Germline V gene data show CDR1 as LGHDT and CDR2 as YNNKEL (reference sequence). The DNA of the CDR3 is TGTGCCAGCAGCTCAGTAGAAAAACTGTTTTTT. It specifies CASSSVEKLFF.

The V call is TRBV6-4, the J call TRBJ1-2; D gene ambiguous. The germline CDR1 and CDR2 sequences are MRHNA and SNTAGT. V lost 4 bases, J lost 4 bases, and 10 bases lay in between. The CDR3 consists of 13 residues. CDR3 bases: TGTGCCAGCAGTGGGGGAGGAGGCTATGGCTACACCTTC. This sequence encodes CASSGGGGYGYTF.

The rearrangement joins TRBV19 to TRBJ1-3; 7 bases fit TRBD1. The CDR3 length is 16 residues. The junction had 11 bases not matched to a gene; V was cut back by 7 bases and J by 2 bases. Germline-derived CDR1 and CDR2 are LNHDA and SQIVND (reference sequence). Written as DNA, the CDR3 is TGTGCCAGTAACCAGTTTTTACAGGGGCCTGGAAACACCATATATTTT. This translates into CASNQFLQGPGNTIYF.

The chain recombines TRBV6-5 with TRBJ2-5, with D possibly TRBD1 on 6 matching bases. Germline assignment: CDR1 MNHEY and CDR2 SVGAGI. The CDR3 length is 14 residues. V was clipped by 5 bases and J by 4 bases, with 14 bases between them. The CDR3 sequence: CASSPTGNGETQYF. For the CDR3, the DNA is TGTGCCAGCAGTCCTACAGGGAACGGAGAGACCCAGTACTTC.

This clone has a handful of counts. This sequence joins TRBV29-1 and TRBJ2-1, with 9 bases fitting TRBD2. The CDR3 spans 15 residues. After removal of 2 bases from V and 6 bases from J, the junction contained 8 bases not matched to a gene. CDR1 and CDR2 (germline): SQVTM, ANQGSEA. Here the CDR3 reads CSVEWGAGGLNEQFF. The CDR3 nucleotides read TGCAGCGTTGAATGGGGCGCGGGGGGGCTCAATGAGCAGTTCTTC.

The J gene is TRBJ2-3, the V gene TRBV29-1, with D perhaps matching TRBD1 (7 bases). Trimming took off 6 bases at V and 2 bases at J, with 15 bases between the two ends. This CDR3 has 14 residues. Germline loops: CDR1 SQVTM, CDR2 ANQGSEA. CDR3 loop: CSVADRDSTDTQYF. CDR3 nucleotide sequence: TGCAGCGTGGCCGACAGGGACTCCACAGATACGCAGTATTTT.

This chain joins TRBV10-3 and TRBJ2-7; maybe TRBD1 (6 bases). Germline CDR1 reads ENHRY; CDR2 reads SYGVKD. The CDR3 is 12 residues long. The V end was cut by 5 bases, the J end by 6 bases, with 11 bases between. CDR3 residues: CAISPRGGEQYF. The DNA of the CDR3 is TGTGCCATCAGTCCGAGAGGGGGCGAGCAGTACTTC.

This chain connects TRBV5-4 to TRBJ2-1; unclear D gene. The CDR3 is 12 residues long. Germline assignment: CDR1 SGHNT and CDR2 YYREEE (reference sequence). Trimming shortened V by 3 bases and J by 6 bases, and 7 bases separated the two germline ends. CDR3 in DNA: TGTGCCAGCAGCTCGTTTCGCAATGAGCAGTTCTTC. Encoded protein: CASSSFRNEQFF.

The V call is TRBV7-2, the J call TRBJ2-3; D may be TRBD2 (5 bases). V lost 5 bases and J 3 bases, leaving 12 bases between the germline ends. Germline-derived CDR1 and CDR2 are SGHTA and FQGNSA. The CDR3 is 14 amino acids. The CDR3 nucleotides read TGTGCCAGCAGCCGCGGACTGGGGACAGATACGCAGTATTTT. It encodes CASSRGLGTDTQYF.

The V call is TRBV4-1, the J call TRBJ1-4, with TRBD1 matching 8 bases. The CDR3 runs to 16 residues. The germline V gene has CDR1 MGHRA and CDR2 YSYEKL. The trim removed 4 bases at V and 0 bases at J, leaving 4 bases unmatched. As DNA, the CDR3 is TGCGCCAGCAGCCTCGGGACAGGACCAACTAATGAAAAACTGTTTTTT. This translates into CASSLGTGPTNEKLFF.

This clone was detected once. V is TRBV6-5 and J is TRBJ1-4; a possible D gene is TRBD1 (6 bases). Trimming stripped 4 bases from V and 4 bases from J, with 13 bases between. The CDR3 consists of 15 residues. Germline values: CDR1 MNHEY, CDR2 SVGAGI. In nucleotides, the CDR3 is TGTGCCAGCAGTTCCCCAGGGGCCCTTAATGAAAAACTGTTTTTT. The encoded protein is CASSSPGALNEKLFF.

The CDR3 nucleotides are TGTGCCACCAGTGACCTCTACAGATCTGAAGCTTTCTTT. Amino acids: CATSDLYRSEAFF. The chain combines TRBV24-1 with TRBJ1-1; D is undetermined. This CDR3 has 13 residues. The germline CDR1 and CDR2 sequences are KGHDR and SFDVKD. Trimming left V 4 bases short and J 6 bases short, with 11 bases between.

The chain couples TRBV12-3 or TRBV12-4 to TRBJ1-1; the D is unclear. The V gene lost 6 bases and the J gene lost 1 base, with 3 bases spanning the gap. The CDR3 is 11 residues long. The CDR3 loop is CASSQNTEAFF. In nucleotides, the CDR3 is TGTGCCAGCAGCCAGAACACTGAAGCTTTCTTT.